Following are 10 T cell receptor beta chains from one sample sequenced in a study of T cell responses to AZD1222 COVID-19 vaccine. Here immunoSEQ multiplex PCR was the method, and the copy in TCRdb shows in-frame clones only, minus some. This table holds more than 100,000 clones, approximately 92% found once. The sample was peripheral blood, taken 28 days after the second AZD1222 dose. All receptors derive from an adult who received the AZD1222 COVID-19 vaccine.

The chain has TRBV24-1 and TRBJ1-1; TRBD1 might be the D (5 bases). Germline CDR1 KGHDR, CDR2 SFDVKD. The CDR3 length is 15 residues. V shed 3 bases and J shed 4 bases, with 14 bases lying between them. CDR3 amino acids: CATSDGRRGRTEAFF. CDR3 nucleotides: TGTGCCACCAGTGATGGGCGACGGGGACGCACTGAAGCTTTCTTT.

The chain couples TRBV6-2 or TRBV6-3 to TRBJ2-5, with a tentative D call TRBD2 (6 bases). This CDR3 region has 16 residues. The V end lost 2 bases, the J end lost 1 base, and 14 bases lay between the germline ends. Germline CDR1 is MNHEY and CDR2 is SVGEGT. This chain's CDR3 is CASSYGPLASQETQYF. Here the CDR3 DNA reads TGTGCCAGCAGTTACGGACCCCTAGCGAGCCAAGAGACCCAGTACTTC.

V usage is TRBV20-1 and J usage is TRBJ1-4; 8 nucleotides line up with TRBD1. CDR1 is DFQATT and CDR2 is SNEGSKA in the germline V gene (reference sequence). V was pared by 3 bases and J by 10 bases, with 13 bases of the junction left unmatched. The CDR3 length is 15 residues. CDR3 DNA: TGCAGTGCTAGTGGGCCCGGGACAGGAGCAAGAAAACTGTTTTTT. As protein: CSASGPGTGARKLFF.

The sample holds one count of this clone. The chain has TRBV7-2 and TRBJ1-3; D is undetermined. V lost 6 bases to trimming and J lost 0 bases, with 9 bases between them. Germline V CDR1 and CDR2: SGHTA, FQGNSA. The CDR3 spans 14 residues. DNA for the CDR3: TGTGCCAGCAGAAGTCAGCCCTCTGGAAACACCATATATTTT. Translating gives CASRSQPSGNTIYF.

The chain combines TRBV7-2 with TRBJ1-6; D possibly corresponds to TRBD1 (6 bases). Between the trimmed V and J ends, which lost 4 bases and 10 bases, there was a span of 14 bases. Germline CDR1 SGHTA, CDR2 FQGNSA. This CDR3 has 14 amino acids. The CDR3 protein is CASSSERGMSPLHF. CDR3 sequence (DNA): TGTGCCAGCAGCTCCGAGAGGGGGATGTCACCCCTCCACTTT.

In its sample, this clone was seen a few times. The chain links TRBV27 to TRBJ2-3; D remains unclear. The CDR3 is 12 residues long. V dropped 4 bases and J dropped 7 bases, with 9 bases sitting between them. Germline-derived CDR1 and CDR2 are MNHEY and SMNVEV (reference sequence). CDR3 sequence (DNA): TGTGCCAGCAGTTCTGGTCCTTATACGCAGTATTTT. Protein sequence: CASSSGPYTQYF.

This chain joins TRBV5-1 and TRBJ1-6; 8 bases are shared with TRBD1. This CDR3 region has 17 residues. Trimming took 0 bases from V and 5 from J; bases not matched to a gene: 7. CDR1 is SGHRS, CDR2 YFSETQ, per germline. CDR3 in DNA: TGCGCCAGCAGCTTGGATCCTGCAGGGGGCAATAATTCACCCCTCCACTTT. Translation: CASSLDPAGGNNSPLHF.

J is TRBJ1-6 and V is TRBV15; D is ambiguous. The CDR3 is 12 amino acids. Germline values: CDR1 LNHNV, CDR2 YYDKDF (reference sequence). Trimming took off 1 base at V and 14 bases at J, with 9 bases between the two ends. The CDR3 loop is CATSRGPRTLHF. The CDR3 DNA is TGTGCCACCAGCAGAGGACCAAGGACCCTCCACTTT. Full variable domain (missing parts from reference TRBV15 and TRBJ1-6): DAMVIQNPRYQVTQFGKPVTLSCSQTLNHNVMYWYQQKSSQAPKLLFHYYDKDFNNEADTPDNFQSRRPNTSFCFLDIRSPGLGDTAMYLCATSRGPRTLHFGNGTRLTVT.

The chain joins TRBV28 to TRBJ2-1; D tentatively reads TRBD1 or TRBD2 (6 bases each). This CDR3 has 17 amino acids. Trimming took off 7 bases at V and 8 bases at J, with 27 bases between the two ends. Germline loops: CDR1 MDHEN, CDR2 SYDVKM. CDR3 in amino acids: CASTPAMFGGGGDEQFF. The CDR3 nucleotides are TGTGCCAGCACCCCTGCTATGTTTGGCGGAGGGGGAGATGAGCAGTTCTTC.

This clone was seen a few times. This chain joins TRBV11-1 and TRBJ2-7; the D gene could be TRBD1 or TRBD2 (5 bases each). The V and J ends lost 1 base and 6 bases respectively, with 10 bases between them. Germline CDR1 and CDR2: SGHAT and FQDESV (reference sequence). There are 13 residues in the CDR3. CDR3 region: CASSLVGTAEQYF. The DNA of the CDR3 is TGTGCCAGCAGCTTAGTTGGGACGGCCGAGCAGTACTTC.